This passage covers 32 T cell receptor beta chains from one sample sequenced in a study of blood T cell repertoires in COVID-19. TCRdb's table, derived via immunoSEQ multiplex PCR, lists solely in-frame clones and lacks some. Of 180,000 or so clones listed, approximately 85% are singletons. The sequencing sample was made of peripheral blood. These receptors came from a man aged 55 to 70 who had recovered from COVID-19.

The chain employs TRBV9 and TRBJ2-2; weak D call: TRBD2 (5 bases). With 0 bases removed from V and 8 bases from J, the gap between germline ends came to 20 bases. The CDR3 is 17 amino acids. Germline lookup yields CDR1 SGDLS and CDR2 YYNGEE. The DNA for the CDR3 is TGTGCCAGCAGCGTAGTTCTAGCCCCGACGGGTGGTGGGGAGCTGTTTTTT. This sequence encodes CASSVVLAPTGGGELFF.

This clone was recorded a few times. V and J are TRBV19 and TRBJ2-1, with 15 bases fitting TRBD2. The CDR3 loop spans 15 amino acids. Germline V gene sequence: CDR1 LNHDA, CDR2 SQIVND (reference sequence). V lost 5 bases, J lost 10 bases, and 6 bases stayed unmatched. Here the CDR3 DNA reads TGTGCCAGTAGTCCATGGACTAGCGGGGGGGGAGAGCAGTTCTTC. Amino acid sequence: CASSPWTSGGGEQFF.

The chain uses TRBV6-6 and TRBJ1-5, with 10 bases fitting TRBD1. Trimming removed 5 bases from V and 2 bases from J; junction bases left unmatched: 3. The CDR3 runs 15 residues. Germline V lookup: CDR1 MNHNY, CDR2 SVGAGI (reference sequence). The CDR3 region has the DNA TGTGCCAGCAGTGCCGGGACAGGGGGCAATCAGCCCCAGCATTTT. It specifies CASSAGTGGNQPQHF.

This clone was counted once. This chain links TRBV2 with TRBJ2-2; TRBD2 is a possible D gene (7 bases). The CDR3 totals 17 residues. Germline V CDR1 and CDR2: SNHLY, FYNNEI. V shed 3 bases and J shed 2 bases, with 16 bases lying between them. The CDR3 DNA reads as TGTGCCAGCAGTGAGAATCCGGGGGGCCTAAACACCGGGGAGCTGTTTTTT. Protein: CASSENPGGLNTGELFF.

This clone has only one observation. The CDR3: CASSGGTVSYEQYF. DNA for the CDR3: TGTGCCAGCAGCGGTGGGACAGTATCGTACGAGCAGTACTTC. The V and J genes are TRBV7-2 and TRBJ2-7; 7 nucleotides align to TRBD1. Per germline, CDR1 SGHTA and CDR2 FQGNSA. J gave up 4 bases and V 5 bases, and 8 bases lay outside the gene matches. The CDR3 contains 14 residues.

This sequence joins TRBV30 and TRBJ1-2; TRBD1 matches 7 bases. This CDR3 is built from 13 residues. Looked up from germline, CDR1 is GTSNPN and CDR2 is SVGIG (reference sequence). V lost 0 bases to trimming and J lost 8 bases; unmatched junction nucleotides: 6. The CDR3 sequence is CAWSVTGVQGYTF. The CDR3 DNA follows: TGTGCCTGGAGTGTTACAGGGGTCCAGGGCTACACCTTC.

The J gene is TRBJ1-4, the V gene TRBV19; 10 bases align to TRBD1. CDR3 length: 15 amino acids. Trimming at V came to 3 bases and at J to 5 bases, leaving 3 bases not matched to a gene. From germline, CDR1 is LNHDA and CDR2 SQIVND (reference sequence). CDR3 in amino acids: CASSIWGQGNEKLFF. For the CDR3, the DNA is TGTGCCAGTAGTATTTGGGGACAGGGGAATGAAAAACTGTTTTTT.

This rearrangement joins TRBV5-1 to TRBJ1-1, with unresolved D. V was clipped by 2 bases and J by 10 bases, with 21 bases between them. Germline V gives CDR1 SGHRS, CDR2 YFSETQ. This CDR3 has 15 amino acids. The CDR3 DNA reads as TGCGCCAGCAGCTTAAATCCCTCGTTAGCGTCGGGAGCTTTCTTT. Translated: CASSLNPSLASGAFF. The variable domain in full, with the rest retrieved from reference TRBV5-1 and TRBJ1-1, is KAGVTQTPRYLIKTRGQQVTLSCSPISGHRSVSWYQQTPGQGLQFLFEYFSETQRNKGNFPGRFSGRQFSNSRSEMNVSTLELGDSALYLCASSLNPSLASGAFFGQGTRLTVV.

This rearrangement joins TRBV7-9 to TRBJ1-4, with 10 bases that match TRBD1. V trimming: 5 bases; J trimming: 6 bases; junction bases outside the gene matches: 12. Germline CDR1 reads SEHNR; CDR2 reads FQNEAQ (reference sequence). The CDR3 totals 17 residues. CDR3 sequence (DNA): TGTGCCAGCAGCCGGGACAGGGGAAGGGGTTACTATGAAAAACTGTTTTTT. Translation: CASSRDRGRGYYEKLFF.

The CDR3 sequence is CASSGLAGAYTQYF. The CDR3 DNA is TGTGCCAGCAGTGGACTAGCGGGTGCCTATACGCAGTATTTT. The chain is built from TRBV2 and TRBJ2-3, with TRBD2 matching 10 bases. The CDR3 contains 14 residues. After removal of 4 bases from V and 7 bases from J, the junction contained 5 bases not matched to a gene. Germline CDR1 and CDR2: SNHLY and FYNNEI.

The rearrangement joins TRBV10-3 to TRBJ2-3, with a possible D match to TRBD2 (6 bases). V gave up 9 bases and J gave up 6 bases, with 22 bases separating them. Germline V gives CDR1 ENHRY, CDR2 SYGVKD. This CDR3 has 15 amino acids. The CDR3 sequence is CAIRGAPGARDTQYF. CDR3 coding DNA: TGTGCCATACGCGGGGCCCCAGGCGCCCGCGATACGCAGTATTTT.

The genes are TRBV5-8 and TRBJ1-6; TRBD1 aligns across 9 bases. Germline assignment: CDR1 SGHTS and CDR2 YDEGEE. Germline trimming cut 4 bases from V and 6 bases from J; bases unmatched to any gene: 8. The CDR3 is made up of 16 amino acids. This CDR3 is CASSVPGQGVNSPLHF. CDR3 coding DNA: TGTGCCAGCAGCGTCCCGGGACAGGGAGTTAATTCACCCCTCCACTTT.

V usage is TRBV27 and J usage is TRBJ2-7; 10 positions match TRBD1. Trimming cost V 6 bases and J 7 bases; bases outside gene matches: 6. Looked up from germline, CDR1 is MNHEY and CDR2 is SMNVEV (reference sequence). The CDR3 is 13 residues long. CDR3: CASRKGQGEEQYF. The CDR3 DNA is TGTGCCAGCAGGAAAGGACAGGGGGAGGAGCAGTACTTC.

V is TRBV5-4 and J is TRBJ2-5; 8 positions agree with TRBD1. Germline values: CDR1 SGHNT, CDR2 YYREEE (reference sequence). V lost 4 bases to trimming and J lost 4 bases; unmatched junction nucleotides: 3. The CDR3 length is 13 residues. The CDR3 sequence is CASSVDRAETQYF. The CDR3 nucleotides are TGTGCCAGCAGCGTGGACAGGGCAGAGACCCAGTACTTC.

A few counts support this clone. The chain uses TRBV27 and TRBJ1-2; TRBD1 matches at 11 bases. With V trimmed by 5 bases and J by 6 bases, 5 bases remained unmatched. Germline V gene lookup returns CDR1 MNHEY and CDR2 SMNVEV (reference sequence). The CDR3 runs 14 residues. CDR3 DNA sequence: TGTGCCAGCAGTACGGACAGGGGGCTAAATGGCTACACCTTC. Translating gives CASSTDRGLNGYTF.

This clone was recorded only once. The chain uses TRBV2 and TRBJ2-1, with 7 bases fitting TRBD1. This CDR3 comprises 14 residues. V lost 5 bases to trimming and J lost 7 bases; unmatched junction nucleotides: 8. Germline CDR1 reads SNHLY; CDR2 reads FYNNEI. The CDR3 reads CASSRDSKVNEQFF. For the CDR3, the DNA is TGTGCCAGCAGTAGGGACAGTAAGGTAAATGAGCAGTTCTTC.

V is TRBV4-1 and J is TRBJ1-5; possible D gene TRBD1, 6 bases. Deletions cut 4 bases from V and 5 bases from J, with 15 bases between. The length of the CDR3 is 15 residues. Germline assignment: CDR1 MGHRA and CDR2 YSYEKL. DNA of the CDR3: TGCGCCAGCAGCCCCGAAACAGGGTCTCATCAGCCCCAGCATTTT. It codes for CASSPETGSHQPQHF.

This rearrangement joins TRBV19 to TRBJ2-6; tentatively, D is TRBD1 (5 bases). CDR1 and CDR2 (germline): LNHDA, SQIVND (reference sequence). V was shortened by 4 bases and J by 0 bases, with 13 bases between the two germline ends. This CDR3 comprises 17 residues. Here the CDR3 reads CASSSAGLHSGANVLTF. In nucleotides, the CDR3 is TGTGCCAGTAGTAGCGCAGGGCTCCACTCTGGGGCCAACGTCCTGACTTTC.

Only one count was recorded for this clone. V gene TRBV30 combines with J gene TRBJ2-3; D remains ambiguous. The CDR3 is made up of 12 amino acids. Trimming cost V 2 bases and J 5 bases, with 8 bases left between them. Germline CDR1 reads GTSNPN; CDR2 reads SVGIG (reference sequence). This CDR3 is CAWSPPGDTQYF. The CDR3 nucleotides read TGTGCCTGGAGTCCTCCCGGAGATACGCAGTATTTT.

The genes are TRBV5-8 and TRBJ2-2, with 12 bases aligning to TRBD2. V trimming: 8 bases; J trimming: 4 bases; junction bases outside the gene matches: 6. This CDR3 has 15 amino acids. CDR1 and CDR2 from the germline V gene are SGHTS and YDEGEE. The CDR3 spells CASKRLAGVTGELFF. In DNA form, the CDR3 reads TGTGCCAGTAAACGACTAGCGGGGGTCACCGGGGAGCTGTTTTTT.

This chain uses TRBV10-3 with TRBJ1-4; 9 positions match TRBD1. CDR3 size: 13 residues. Germline V lookup: CDR1 ENHRY, CDR2 SYGVKD. The ends lost 7 bases at V and 5 bases at J; junction bases unmatched: 2. The CDR3 is CAIKGTGNEKLFF. The CDR3 DNA reads as TGTGCCATCAAGGGGACAGGGAATGAAAAACTGTTTTTT.

The V gene is TRBV5-1, the J gene TRBJ2-6; 8 bases align to TRBD2. The ends lost 4 bases at V and 0 bases at J; junction bases unmatched: 12. The V gene's germline CDR1 is SGHRS and CDR2 YFSETQ. The CDR3 consists of 19 residues. CDR3 nucleotides: TGCGCCAGCAGCAGCTCTCGTCGCGGGGGGAGCTCTGGGGCCAACGTCCTGACTTTC. Translating gives CASSSSRRGGSSGANVLTF.

The rearrangement uses TRBV11-2 and TRBJ1-1, with D uncertain. Germline assignment: CDR1 SGHAT and CDR2 FQNNGV. V lost 4 bases to trimming and J lost 3 bases, with 15 bases between them. This CDR3 has 15 residues. CDR3 sequence (DNA): TGTGCCAGCAGCTCCTATCGGGAGAAGTACACTGAAGCTTTCTTT. Its translation: CASSSYREKYTEAFF.

In its sample, this clone was seen once. This chain joins TRBV7-9 and TRBJ1-2, with a tentative D call TRBD1 (6 bases). Germline V gives CDR1 SEHNR, CDR2 FQNEAQ (reference sequence). V shed 4 bases and J shed 8 bases, with 20 bases lying between them. The CDR3 is 15 residues long. DNA for the CDR3: TGTGCCAGCAGCTCACCCACCGACAGGAATCGAGGCTACACCTTC. This codes for CASSSPTDRNRGYTF.

This chain links TRBV10-3 with TRBJ2-3, with 11 bases aligning to TRBD2. Germline assignment: CDR1 ENHRY and CDR2 SYGVKD. The V gene end was trimmed by 11 bases and the J gene end by 5 bases; junction bases not matched to a gene: 12. The CDR3 sequence is 15 residues long. In nucleotides, the CDR3 is TGTGCCGCCCGATCGGGGCTAGCGGGGGGAGATACGCAGTATTTT. Translated, it gives CAARSGLAGGDTQYF.

This clone was picked up one time. V and J are TRBV11-3 and TRBJ2-1, with D tentatively TRBD1 (6 bases). This CDR3 contains 18 residues. V was pared by 0 bases and J by 7 bases, with 22 bases between. In germline, CDR1 is SGHNT, CDR2 YENEEA. The CDR3 nucleotides are TGTGCCAGCAGCTTAGATCCGCCGCGGCAGGGGATCGGAAATGAGCAGTTCTTC. Protein product: CASSLDPPRQGIGNEQFF.

The chain joins TRBV19 to TRBJ1-2, with TRBD1 matching over 9 bases. CDR3 length equals 15 residues. Losses at the gene ends were 5 bases for V and 7 bases for J; bases not matched to a gene: 11. The germline CDR1 and CDR2 sequences are LNHDA and SQIVND (reference sequence). In nucleotides, the CDR3 is TGTGCCAGTAGTTCCCGGGACAGGGTTCCTGCTGGCTACACCTTC. Its protein is CASSSRDRVPAGYTF. Looking up the rest from reference TRBV19 and TRBJ1-2 gives the full variable domain: DGGITQSPKYLFRKEGQNVTLSCEQNLNHDAMYWYRQDPGQGLRLIYYSQIVNDFQKGDIAEGYSVSREKKESFPLTVTSAQKNPTAFYLCASSSRDRVPAGYTFGSGTRLTVV.

The rearrangement links TRBV19 to TRBJ2-2; TRBD2 is a possible D gene (7 bases). Deletions cut 5 bases from V and 5 bases from J, with 21 bases between. The CDR3 has 17 amino acids. Per the germline V gene, CDR1 is LNHDA and CDR2 is SQIVND (reference sequence). CDR3 in DNA: TGTGCCAGTAGTTCCCGAGGCGGGGGCGCAGGGACCGGGGAGCTGTTTTTT. Translation: CASSSRGGGAGTGELFF.

The J gene is TRBJ2-2, the V gene TRBV7-2; TRBD2 aligns across 7 bases. This CDR3 region has 18 residues. V lost 4 bases, J lost 4 bases, and 15 bases stayed unmatched. Germline CDR1 reads SGHTA; CDR2 reads FQGNSA. This CDR3 reads CASSSPIPTSQITGELFF. The CDR3 nucleotides are TGTGCCAGCAGCTCGCCCATTCCGACTAGCCAGATCACCGGGGAGCTGTTTTTT.

The J gene is TRBJ1-5, the V gene TRBV7-9, with unresolved D. The germline CDR1 and CDR2 sequences are SEHNR and FQNEAQ (reference sequence). The CDR3 sequence is 14 residues long. Deletions cut 3 bases from V and 2 bases from J, with 8 bases between. CDR3: CASSFDAGNQPQHF. CDR3 in DNA: TGTGCCAGCAGCTTCGATGCGGGCAATCAGCCCCAGCATTTT. The full variable domain, in which reference TRBV7-9 and TRBJ1-5 provide the parts outside the CDR3, is DTGVSQNPRHKITKRGQNVTFRCDPISEHNRLYWYRQTLGQGPEFLTYFQNEAQLEKSRLLSDRFSAERPKGSFSTLEIQRTEQGDSAMYLCASSFDAGNQPQHFGDGTRLSIL.

The chain employs TRBV24-1 and TRBJ1-2; TRBD1 matches 10 bases. The V segment lost 2 bases and the J segment 4 bases; nucleotides outside the gene matches: 3. Germline V gene data show CDR1 as KGHDR and CDR2 as SFDVKD. The CDR3 sequence is 15 residues long. In DNA form, the CDR3 reads TGTGCCACCAGTGATTCTAGGACAGGGGGCTATGGCTACACCTTC. As protein: CATSDSRTGGYGYTF.

The rearrangement joins TRBV27 to TRBJ1-2, with unresolved D. Looked up from germline, CDR1 is MNHEY and CDR2 is SMNVEV (reference sequence). There are 13 residues in the CDR3. The ends were cut back, 4 bases at V and 8 bases at J, with 14 bases in the middle. The CDR3 DNA follows: TGTGCCAGCAGTTCGACCCGGGTTAGGGGCTACACCTTC. Residues: CASSSTRVRGYTF.